Shown below are 28 T cell receptor beta chains from a single sample sequenced in a study of blood T cell repertoires in COVID-19. Repertoires were generated with immunoSEQ multiplex PCR, while TCRdb's copy carries only in-frame clones and drops some. The sample lists over 100,000 clones, roughly 82% occurring once. The sequencing input was peripheral blood. These receptors were obtained from a woman older than 75 with active or convalescent COVID-19.

The chain links TRBV6-1 to TRBJ2-7; 10 bases line up with TRBD2. CDR3 length: 15 amino acids. The germline V gene has CDR1 MNHNS and CDR2 SASEGT. Trimming at V came to 3 bases and at J to 5 bases, leaving 7 bases not matched to a gene. The CDR3 sequence: CASSETSTSGDEQYF. DNA for the CDR3: TGTGCCAGCAGTGAGACGTCAACTAGCGGGGACGAGCAGTACTTC.

J is TRBJ1-3 and V is TRBV3-1 (or the pseudogene TRBV3-2), with 8 bases matching TRBD1. There are 15 residues in the CDR3. Germline CDR1 is LGHDT and CDR2 is YNNKEL (reference sequence). With 4 bases clipped from V and 0 bases from J, the junction kept 2 bases outside the gene matches. CDR3 in DNA: TGTGCCAGCAGCCCGGGACAGGTCTCTGGAAACACCATATATTTT. This translates into CASSPGQVSGNTIYF.

This clone has only one observation. This sequence joins TRBV1 and TRBJ2-5; TRBD2 is the table's D call, not checked against the DNA. TRBV1 is a pseudogene segment. This CDR3 spans 12 amino acids. In DNA, the CDR3 is TGCACCAGCAGTCGACTCGACCAGACCCAGTACTTC. Its translation is CTSSRLDQTQYF.

This chain links TRBV7-9 with TRBJ2-7; D is possibly TRBD2 (6 bases). Germline CDR1 reads SEHNR; CDR2 reads FQNEAQ (reference sequence). V was clipped by 8 bases and J by 2 bases, with 16 bases between them. The CDR3 sequence is 14 residues long. The chain's CDR3 is CASVRRGGTYEQYF. The CDR3 region has the DNA TGTGCCAGCGTCCGAAGAGGAGGGACCTACGAGCAGTACTTC.

The chain carries TRBV11-2 and TRBJ1-5, with no clear D. This CDR3 is built from 13 residues. Trimming removed 5 bases at V and 4 bases at J, with 9 bases between. Germline assignment: CDR1 SGHAT and CDR2 FQNNGV. The CDR3 spells CASSPDWNQPQHF. CDR3 coding DNA: TGTGCCAGCAGCCCAGATTGGAATCAGCCCCAGCATTTT.

This clone was observed once. The genes are TRBV7-9 and TRBJ1-3; 7 bases line up with TRBD1. The CDR3 runs to 16 residues. Losses at the gene ends were 3 bases for V and 2 bases for J; bases not matched to a gene: 7. Germline V gives CDR1 SEHNR, CDR2 FQNEAQ (reference sequence). The CDR3 DNA reads as TGTGCCAGCAGCTTGGGCGTACAGGGGACTGGAAACACCATATATTTT. Amino acid sequence: CASSLGVQGTGNTIYF.

V usage is TRBV7-3 and J usage is TRBJ2-1; 10 nucleotides align to TRBD1. CDR3 length: 14 amino acids. Germline assignment: CDR1 SGHTA and CDR2 FQGTGA. Losses at the gene ends were 2 bases for V and 10 bases for J; bases not matched to a gene: 5. As DNA, the CDR3 is TGTGCCAGCAGCTTACGACAGGGGGCTGCCGAGCAGTTCTTC. This translates into CASSLRQGAAEQFF.

Many counts were recorded for this clone. The gene calls are TRBV5-1 and TRBJ2-2; 7 bases map to TRBD1. V lost 4 bases, J lost 0 bases, and 6 bases stayed unmatched. Per the germline V gene, CDR1 is SGHRS and CDR2 is YFSETQ. CDR3 size: 16 residues. CDR3: CASSLLDRANTGELFF. The CDR3 DNA reads as TGCGCCAGCAGCCTATTAGACAGGGCGAACACCGGGGAGCTGTTTTTT.

In its sample, this clone was seen once. The chain is built from TRBV9 and TRBJ2-1; possible D gene TRBD2, 7 bases. Between the trimmed V and J ends, which lost 3 bases and 6 bases, there was a span of 19 bases. The CDR3 loop spans 16 amino acids. Germline V gene lookup returns CDR1 SGDLS and CDR2 YYNGEE. CDR3 nucleotides: TGTGCCAGCAGCGAAACGAGAATAGGGGGGGCCAATGAGCAGTTCTTC. It translates to CASSETRIGGANEQFF.

The V gene is TRBV18, the J gene TRBJ1-5, with a tentative D call TRBD1 (6 bases). V lost 0 bases to trimming and J lost 5 bases, with 11 bases between them. In germline, CDR1 is KGHSH, CDR2 LQKENI. CDR3 length equals 15 residues. CDR3 loop: CASSPPGTFDQPQHF. CDR3 in DNA: TGTGCCAGCTCACCACCGGGGACATTTGATCAGCCCCAGCATTTT.

The chain links TRBV9 to TRBJ1-4; TRBD1 aligns across 10 bases. Trimming at V came to 4 bases and at J to 3 bases, leaving 3 bases not matched to a gene. Germline CDR1 is SGDLS and CDR2 is YYNGEE. The CDR3 loop spans 15 amino acids. In DNA form, the CDR3 reads TGTGCCAGCAGCTTCGGACAGGGGGCTAATGAAAAACTGTTTTTT. Protein product: CASSFGQGANEKLFF.

The chain joins TRBV14 to TRBJ2-1; D remains ambiguous. This CDR3 contains 15 residues. V was clipped by 4 bases and J by 0 bases, with 10 bases between them. Germline CDR1 is SGHDN and CDR2 is FVKESK. In DNA form, the CDR3 reads TGTGCCAGCAGCCTAGCCCACAACTCCTACAATGAGCAGTTCTTC. This codes for CASSLAHNSYNEQFF.

The rearrangement links TRBV5-1 to TRBJ2-7; 7 nucleotides agree with TRBD1. This CDR3 has 14 residues. The V gene end was trimmed by 3 bases and the J gene end by 5 bases; junction bases not matched to a gene: 8. Per the germline V gene, CDR1 is SGHRS and CDR2 is YFSETQ. In nucleotides, the CDR3 is TGCGCCAGCAGCTCAGGGGACAGTGGAAACGAGCAGTACTTC. Its translation: CASSSGDSGNEQYF.

The chain joins TRBV29-1 to TRBJ2-3; D is ambiguous. This CDR3 spans 12 amino acids. V lost 3 bases to trimming and J lost 0 bases, with 4 bases between them. Germline V CDR1 and CDR2: SQVTM, ANQGSEA. In nucleotides, the CDR3 is TGCAGCGTTGAGGCCAGCACAGATACGCAGTATTTT. Amino acids: CSVEASTDTQYF.

V and J are TRBV28 and TRBJ2-3; D ambiguous. V lost 4 bases and J lost 8, with 7 bases in between. Germline CDR1 MDHEN, CDR2 SYDVKM. The CDR3 loop spans 11 amino acids. The CDR3 here is CASSYPGTQYF. The CDR3 DNA sequence: TGTGCCAGCAGTTATCCCGGTACGCAGTATTTT.

This chain links TRBV19 with TRBJ2-2, with D maybe TRBD1 (5 bases). This CDR3 is 13 amino acids long. Germline values: CDR1 LNHDA, CDR2 SQIVND (reference sequence). Trimming pared 5 bases from V and 6 bases from J, leaving 10 bases between. The CDR3 DNA reads as TGTGCCAGTAGTCCCCAGGGCGCCGGGGAGCTGTTTTTT. Protein product: CASSPQGAGELFF.

The rearrangement uses TRBV7-3 and TRBJ2-1; TRBD2 might be the D (6 bases). The germline CDR1 and CDR2 sequences are SGHTA and FQGTGA. This CDR3 comprises 13 residues. V shed 3 bases and J shed 8 bases, with 11 bases lying between them. The CDR3 region is CASSFGTRDEQFF. The CDR3 DNA reads TGTGCCAGCAGCTTTGGGACTCGGGATGAGCAGTTCTTC.

This clone has only one observation. The V gene is TRBV6-6, the J gene TRBJ2-1; 7 bases fit TRBD1. The CDR3 is 15 amino acids. Germline V gene lookup returns CDR1 MNHNY and CDR2 SVGAGI (reference sequence). With 2 bases clipped from V and 2 bases from J, the junction kept 3 bases outside the gene matches. CDR3 region: CASSYTGATYNEQFF. The CDR3 region has the DNA TGTGCCAGCAGTTACACAGGGGCTACCTACAATGAGCAGTTCTTC.

The chain carries TRBV9 and TRBJ1-4; D ambiguous. Trimming removed 3 bases at V and 4 bases at J, with 13 bases between. The CDR3 contains 15 residues. Germline V gene lookup returns CDR1 SGDLS and CDR2 YYNGEE. CDR3 amino acids: CASSALSGFNEKLFF. The CDR3 bases are TGTGCCAGCAGCGCCTTATCGGGTTTTAATGAAAAACTGTTTTTT. Together with reference TRBV9 and TRBJ1-4, the CDR3 gives the full variable domain: DSGVTQTPKHLITATGQRVTLRCSPRSGDLSVYWYQQSLDQGLQFLIQYYNGEERAKGNILERFSAQQFPDLHSELNLSSLELGDSALYFCASSALSGFNEKLFFGSGTQLSVL.

The chain recombines TRBV7-9 with TRBJ2-3; the match to TRBD2 covers 7 bases. CDR1 and CDR2 (germline): SEHNR, FQNEAQ (reference sequence). The V gene end was trimmed by 1 base and the J gene end by 3 bases; junction bases not matched to a gene: 4. The CDR3 extends over 15 amino acids. CDR3 in amino acids: CASSLGGRATDTQYF. The CDR3 nucleotides are TGTGCCAGCAGCTTAGGAGGGAGGGCAACAGATACGCAGTATTTT.

V is TRBV28 and J is TRBJ2-1; D not certain. Germline V gives CDR1 MDHEN, CDR2 SYDVKM. With 8 bases removed from V and 7 bases from J, the gap between germline ends came to 9 bases. The CDR3 length is 11 residues. CDR3 protein: CASLSLNEQFF. The CDR3 DNA sequence: TGTGCCAGCTTATCCTTGAATGAGCAGTTCTTC.

This clone has a single count. This rearrangement joins TRBV27 to TRBJ2-3, with 10 bases fitting TRBD2. This CDR3 region has 16 residues. Looked up from germline, CDR1 is MNHEY and CDR2 is SMNVEV (reference sequence). Unmatched junction bases numbered 5, after V lost 3 bases and J lost 2 bases. CDR3 protein: CASSLEAGGLTDTQYF. CDR3 bases: TGTGCCAGCAGTTTGGAAGCGGGAGGGCTCACAGATACGCAGTATTTT.

V usage is TRBV9 and J usage is TRBJ2-1, with D maybe TRBD1 (6 bases). This CDR3 has 14 amino acids. The V end lost 3 bases, the J end lost 12 bases, and 19 bases lay between the germline ends. From germline, CDR1 is SGDLS and CDR2 YYNGEE. The CDR3 DNA is TGTGCCAGCAGCGAGGGAAAGAGGGGGAGTGGGCAGTTCTTC. This gives the protein CASSEGKRGSGQFF.

In DNA form, the CDR3 reads TGTGCCAGCAGCTTAATGGCTAGCGCCCGAGGGCAGTACTTC. Protein: CASSLMASARGQYF. The rearrangement links TRBV7-9 to TRBJ2-7; D perhaps matches TRBD2 (6 bases). The V end lost 2 bases, the J end lost 9 bases, and 17 bases lay between the germline ends. The CDR3 length is 14 residues. Looked up from germline, CDR1 is SEHNR and CDR2 is FQNEAQ (reference sequence).

V and J are TRBV28 and TRBJ1-2, with 9 bases matching TRBD1. The CDR3 totals 14 residues. Per germline, CDR1 MDHEN and CDR2 SYDVKM. The V segment lost 7 bases and the J segment 4 bases; nucleotides outside the gene matches: 7. The CDR3 nucleotides read TGTGCCAGCAAAGTACAGGGGGCTGCCTATGGCTACACCTTC. Its translation: CASKVQGAAYGYTF.

The chain is built from TRBV15 and TRBJ2-3; D may be TRBD2 (5 bases). The germline V gene has CDR1 LNHNV and CDR2 YYDKDF (reference sequence). Deletions cut 0 bases from V and 2 bases from J, with 9 bases between. CDR3 length equals 15 residues. Here the CDR3 DNA reads TGTGCCACCAGCAGAGAGGGAGCGTCCACAGATACGCAGTATTTT. It codes for CATSREGASTDTQYF.

This chain uses TRBV20-1 with TRBJ1-2; TRBD1 agrees at 7 bases. The V gene end was trimmed by 8 bases and the J gene end by 5 bases; junction bases not matched to a gene: 5. The CDR3 is made up of 11 amino acids. Per germline, CDR1 DFQATT and CDR2 SNEGSKA (reference sequence). Written as DNA, the CDR3 is TGCAGTCGTGACAGGGATTATGGCTACACCTTC. Encoded protein: CSRDRDYGYTF.

The CDR3 DNA follows: TGTGCCAGCAGCCAACCGCAGACTAGCGGTAGAACCGGGGAGCTGTTTTTT. It is translated as CASSQPQTSGRTGELFF. J is TRBJ2-2 and V is TRBV3-1 (or the pseudogene TRBV3-2), with 9 nucleotides matching TRBD2. The CDR3 extends over 17 amino acids. CDR1 and CDR2 (germline): LGHDT, YNNKEL (reference sequence). V was pared by 2 bases and J by 5 bases, with 9 bases of the junction left unmatched.